What follows describes a single TCR beta chain. No antigen is known for it. The V gene lost 0 bases and the J gene lost 3 bases, with 11 bases spanning the gap. The CDR3 length is 15 residues. The germline CDR1 and CDR2 sequences are LGHNA and YNFKEQ. This sample is part of a study of OX40 agonist ivuxolimab in advanced cancers. Study-level background: At 0.01 to 10 mg/kg, ivuxolimab was administered intravenously to patients every 2 weeks. Dose-escalation patients' cancers were hepatocellular carcinoma, melanoma, renal cell or head and neck cancer. Partial responses were seen in three patients, one with hepatocellular carcinoma and two with cutaneous melanoma. Study-level results: At 0.1 to 3.0 mg/kg and by week 6, clonal expansion occurred in CD4+ and CD8+ blood T cells.

TCRdb's copy holds only in-frame clones and misses some; the assay was immunoSEQ multiplex PCR. The sample records around 60,000 clones, around 80% being singletons. The sequences come from CD4+ or CD8+ T cells sorted from blood, collected in a trial of the OX40 agonist ivuxolimab. The TCR was taken from an adult with an advanced solid tumor such as melanoma, head and neck, liver or kidney cancer. This chain uses TRBV4-2 with TRBJ2-5; the D gene is possibly TRBD2 (6 bases). DNA of the CDR3: TGTGCCAGCAGCCAAGATAGTCGCGGGAAAGAGACCCAGTACTTC. It specifies CASSQDSRGKETQYF.